The 15 T cell receptor beta chains below come from one sample, sequenced in a study of shared clonotypes between healthy human individuals. Naive CD8 cells, CD45RO-negative and positively selected for CCR7, excluded terminally differentiated effector memory CD45RA+ cells. Profiled with immunoSEQ multiplex PCR; TCRdb holds only in-frame clones, not every one. The repertoire holds roughly 2,000,000 clones, with about 93% as singletons. Sequencing used naive CD8+ T cells from PBMCs. The source of these receptors is a man aged 18 to 29 in good health. Some clones in this sample may be carry-over from other donors' samples.

This clone was picked up a small number of times. This sample includes further DNA sequences coding for the same CDR3. The chain carries TRBV27 and TRBJ1-2; D uncertain. The germline V gene has CDR1 MNHEY and CDR2 SMNVEV (reference sequence). The CDR3 runs to 12 residues. V was cut by 7 bases and J by 8 bases, with 14 bases left in between. The CDR3 coding sequence is TGTGCCAGCACTACCGGAGGGCTAGGCTACACCTTC. Its protein product is CASTTGGLGYTF.

This chain joins TRBV13 and TRBJ2-7, with 11 positions matching TRBD1. This CDR3 is 16 amino acids long. After removal of 4 bases from V and 3 bases from J, the junction contained 8 bases not matched to a gene. Germline V lookup: CDR1 PRHDT, CDR2 FYEKMQ (reference sequence). CDR3 nucleotide sequence: TGTGCCAGCAGCTCCATGGGGGACAGGGGGGACTACGAGCAGTACTTC. Its translation is CASSSMGDRGDYEQYF. The full variable domain, completed using reference TRBV13 and TRBJ2-7, is AAGVIQSPRHLIKEKRETATLKCYPIPRHDTVYWYQQGPGQDPQFLISFYEKMQSDKGSIPDRFSAQQFSDYHSELNMSSLELGDSALYFCASSSMGDRGDYEQYFGPGTRLTVT.

CDR3 sequence (DNA): TGTGCCACCAGGACAGGGAACTATGGCTACACCTTC. This codes for CATRTGNYGYTF. The J gene is TRBJ1-2, the V gene TRBV2; 8 nucleotides align to TRBD1. The germline V gene has CDR1 SNHLY and CDR2 FYNNEI. Losses at the gene ends were 10 bases for V and 2 bases for J; bases not matched to a gene: 3. The CDR3 length is 12 residues.

Details on this clone: Other DNA sequences of this sample code for an identical CDR3. The V gene is TRBV6-5, the J gene TRBJ1-1; weak D call: TRBD1 (5 bases). V gave up 5 bases and J gave up 2 bases, with 12 bases separating them. The germline V gene encodes CDR1 MNHEY and CDR2 SVGAGI. The CDR3 length is 14 residues. CDR3 coding DNA: TGTGCCAGCAGTGCGGGGGGGGAAAACACTGAAGCTTTCTTT. Protein product: CASSAGGENTEAFF.

J is TRBJ1-1 and V is TRBV6-6; D remains unclear. Germline CDR1 reads MNHNY; CDR2 reads SVGAGI (reference sequence). The CDR3 extends over 13 amino acids. V was shortened by 3 bases and J by 3 bases, with 8 bases between the two germline ends. CDR3 residues: CASSYGTDTEAFF. The CDR3 DNA follows: TGTGCCAGCAGTTATGGTACAGACACTGAAGCTTTCTTT.

The chain couples TRBV9 to TRBJ1-4; 8 bases match TRBD1. V shed 4 bases and J 4 bases; nucleotides not matched to a gene: 6. Germline V CDR1 and CDR2: SGDLS, YYNGEE. The CDR3 is 15 residues long. CDR3 DNA sequence: TGTGCCAGCAGCCCGAGCGGGACAGGTAATGAAAAACTGTTTTTT. Translating gives CASSPSGTGNEKLFF. The variable domain in full, with the rest retrieved from reference TRBV9 and TRBJ1-4, is DSGVTQTPKHLITATGQRVTLRCSPRSGDLSVYWYQQSLDQGLQFLIQYYNGEERAKGNILERFSAQQFPDLHSELNLSSLELGDSALYFCASSPSGTGNEKLFFGSGTQLSVL.

V and J are TRBV29-1 and TRBJ2-1, with 9 bases that match TRBD2. The CDR3 consists of 14 residues. Trimming removed 5 bases from V and 5 bases from J; junction bases left unmatched: 7. Germline CDR1 is SQVTM and CDR2 is ANQGSEA. CDR3 sequence reads: CSVLGTSRNNEQFF. DNA for the CDR3: TGCAGCGTTCTCGGGACTAGCAGGAACAATGAGCAGTTCTTC.

This clone appeared a few times. The chain employs TRBV4-1 and TRBJ1-2; D is ambiguous. Germline assignment: CDR1 MGHRA and CDR2 YSYEKL. The CDR3 is 14 amino acids. Deletions cut 1 base from V and 2 bases from J, with 8 bases between. CDR3 bases: TGCGCCAGCAGCCAAGTGATACCGAACTATGGCTACACCTTC. Translating it yields CASSQVIPNYGYTF.

V usage is TRBV4-1 and J usage is TRBJ1-3, with 9 positions matching TRBD1. The germline gives CDR1 MGHRA, CDR2 YSYEKL. The CDR3 is 16 residues long. V dropped 3 bases and J dropped 3; count of bases not matched to a gene: 6. CDR3 sequence: CASSQVDRGFGNTIYF. Written as DNA, the CDR3 is TGCGCCAGCAGCCAGGTCGACAGGGGGTTTGGAAACACCATATATTTT.

The V call is TRBV5-1, the J call TRBJ2-3, with D tentatively TRBD1 (5 bases). This CDR3 region has 16 residues. V lost 4 bases to trimming and J lost 5 bases, with 20 bases between them. Germline CDR1 is SGHRS and CDR2 is YFSETQ. CDR3 DNA: TGCGCCAGCAGCCCATACAGACAGACGATGGAAGATACGCAGTATTTT. Amino acid sequence: CASSPYRQTMEDTQYF. The full variable domain, in which reference TRBV5-1 and TRBJ2-3 provide the parts outside the CDR3, is KAGVTQTPRYLIKTRGQQVTLSCSPISGHRSVSWYQQTPGQGLQFLFEYFSETQRNKGNFPGRFSGRQFSNSRSEMNVSTLELGDSALYLCASSPYRQTMEDTQYFGPGTRLTVL.

The sample holds one count of this clone. The chain carries TRBV25-1 and TRBJ2-1; D unresolved. CDR3 length: 12 residues. Trimming shortened V by 3 bases and J by 9 bases, and 9 bases separated the two germline ends. CDR1 MGHDK and CDR2 SYGVNS come from the germline V gene. The CDR3 coding sequence is TGTGCCAGCAGTGAGTTTGTAGGTGAGCAGTTCTTC. This gives the protein CASSEFVGEQFF. The complete variable domain, with remaining parts taken from reference TRBV25-1 and TRBJ2-1, reads EADIYQTPRYLVIGTGKKITLECSQTMGHDKMYWYQQDPGMELHLIHYSYGVNSTEKGDLSSESTVSRIRTEHFPLTLESARPSHTSQYLCASSEFVGEQFFGPGTRLTVL.

Note on this clone: The sample carries other DNA sequences with the same CDR3. V is TRBV10-1 and J is TRBJ2-7; TRBD1 or TRBD2 may be the D gene (5 bases each). With 3 bases removed from V and 2 bases from J, the gap between germline ends came to 11 bases. The CDR3 has 14 residues. Germline V lookup: CDR1 WNHNN, CDR2 SYGVQD (reference sequence). This chain's CDR3 is CASSDGGGTYEQYF. As DNA, the CDR3 is TGCGCCAGCAGTGATGGTGGGGGTACCTACGAGCAGTACTTC.

The chain carries TRBV7-2 and TRBJ2-6, with a possible D match to TRBD1 (6 bases). Germline assignment: CDR1 SGHTA and CDR2 FQGNSA. Between the trimmed V and J ends, which lost 1 base and 2 bases, there was a span of 9 bases. This CDR3 has 16 amino acids. The CDR3 region is CASSLVAGAGANVLTF. CDR3 nucleotides: TGTGCCAGCAGCTTAGTGGCAGGGGCTGGGGCCAACGTCCTGACTTTC.

As for this clone: The sample contains more than one DNA sequence encoding this CDR3. The chain joins TRBV9 to TRBJ2-1; D unresolved. The ends were cut back, 0 bases at V and 0 bases at J, with 7 bases in the middle. The CDR3 length is 15 residues. From germline, CDR1 is SGDLS and CDR2 YYNGEE. DNA of the CDR3: TGTGCCAGCAGCGTAGAAGGTCTCTCCTACAATGAGCAGTTCTTC. Its translation is CASSVEGLSYNEQFF.

The chain has TRBV18 and TRBJ1-5, with a possible D match to TRBD1 (5 bases). CDR3 length: 16 amino acids. Trimming took off 0 bases at V and 3 bases at J, with 12 bases between the two ends. Germline V CDR1 and CDR2: KGHSH, LQKENI. The CDR3 here is CASSPPGPQLNQPQHF. The CDR3 DNA reads TGTGCCAGCTCACCACCGGGACCGCAACTCAATCAGCCCCAGCATTTT.